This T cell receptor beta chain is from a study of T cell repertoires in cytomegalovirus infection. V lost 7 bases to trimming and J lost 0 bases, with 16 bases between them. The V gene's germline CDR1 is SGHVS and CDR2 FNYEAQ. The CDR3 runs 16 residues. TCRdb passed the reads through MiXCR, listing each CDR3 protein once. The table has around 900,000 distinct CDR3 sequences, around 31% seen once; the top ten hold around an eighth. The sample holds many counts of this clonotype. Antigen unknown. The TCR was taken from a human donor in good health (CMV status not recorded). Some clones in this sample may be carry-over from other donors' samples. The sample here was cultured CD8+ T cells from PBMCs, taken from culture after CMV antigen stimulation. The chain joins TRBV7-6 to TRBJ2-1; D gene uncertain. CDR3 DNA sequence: TGTGCCAGCACCCCCATATCCAGGAGCTCCTACAATGAGCAGTTCTTC. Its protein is CASTPISRSSYNEQFF.